The 21 T cell receptor beta chains reported below all come from one sample, sequenced in a study of T-cell memory formation after mild COVID-19. TCRdb re-called the 5' RACE reads with MiXCR, one entry per CDR3 protein. The sample shows fewer than 95,000 distinct CDR3 sequences, about 16% of them seen only once. The sequenced sample consisted of PBMCs or a T cell subset sorted from them (not recorded which). These receptors were obtained from a man between 18 and 35 years old who had mild COVID-19 (a few samples of this study predate the infection). Cell type and time point are not known.

The rearrangement uses TRBV5-1 and TRBJ1-5, with D tentatively TRBD1 (6 bases). Germline V gives CDR1 SGHRS, CDR2 YFSETQ. This CDR3 has 15 residues. V shed 0 bases and J shed 4 bases, with 11 bases lying between them. The CDR3 loop reads CASSLGGPGNQPQHF. The DNA of the CDR3 is TGCGCCAGCAGCTTGGGGGGGCCTGGAAATCAGCCCCAGCATTTT.

The chain uses TRBV12-3 or TRBV12-4 and TRBJ2-1; 10 bases match TRBD1. Germline trimming cut 5 bases from V and 8 bases from J; bases unmatched to any gene: 3. This CDR3 region has 13 residues. The CDR3 protein is CASSQDRGHEQFF. The CDR3 bases are TGTGCCAGCAGTCAAGACAGGGGGCATGAGCAGTTCTTC.

The chain recombines TRBV7-9 with TRBJ1-2, with a tentative D call TRBD1 (6 bases). The CDR3 has 14 amino acids. Germline V gene sequence: CDR1 SEHNR, CDR2 FQNEAQ (reference sequence). Trimming cost V 5 bases and J 5 bases, with 15 bases left between them. The CDR3, as DNA: TGTGCCAGCAGCCCGAGGGACATCCATTATGGCTACACCTTC. Translation: CASSPRDIHYGYTF.

This clonotype was picked up a small number of times. The gene calls are TRBV5-6 and TRBJ1-2; D ambiguous. V was clipped by 0 bases and J by 3 bases, with 6 bases between them. In germline, CDR1 is SGHDT, CDR2 YYEEEE. This CDR3 has 13 amino acids. CDR3 amino acids: CASSLVGYYGYTF. The CDR3 DNA is TGTGCCAGCAGCTTGGTGGGGTACTATGGCTACACCTTC.

The chain carries TRBV4-1 and TRBJ2-3; 10 bases are a match to TRBD2. Germline-derived CDR1 and CDR2 are MGHRA and YSYEKL. The CDR3 is 16 residues long. V lost 3 bases, J lost 7 bases, and 10 bases stayed unmatched. The CDR3 is CASSHLSSGGRYTQYF. CDR3 nucleotides: TGCGCCAGCAGCCACCTCTCTAGCGGGGGTCGGTATACGCAGTATTTT.

There are a few counts of this clonotype. The rearrangement uses TRBV21-1 and TRBJ2-5. TRBV21-1 is a known pseudogene. The CDR3 loop spans 13 amino acids. CDR3: CASSKDWQETQYF. The CDR3 nucleotides are TGTGCCAGCAGCAAAGATTGGCAAGAGACCCAGTACTTC.

J is TRBJ1-1 and V is TRBV20-1, with D unclear. The germline V gene encodes CDR1 DFQATT and CDR2 SNEGSKA (reference sequence). The CDR3 is 14 amino acids. Trimming removed 0 bases at V and 3 bases at J, with 11 bases between. The CDR3 DNA sequence: TGCAGTGCTAGAGATCCGGGTCGGGACACTGAAGCTTTCTTT. This translates into CSARDPGRDTEAFF.

This clonotype was detected only a few times. The chain employs TRBV6-5 and TRBJ1-5; D is unclear. CDR1 is MNHEY and CDR2 is SVGAGI in the germline V gene. V lost 5 bases, J lost 0 bases, and 5 bases lay in between. The CDR3 runs to 13 residues. In DNA form, the CDR3 reads TGTGCCAGCAGTCCCCGTAGCAATCAGCCCCAGCATTTT. This gives the protein CASSPRSNQPQHF.

V is TRBV7-2 and J is TRBJ2-5; a weak D match, TRBD2 (7 bases). The V end was cut by 5 bases, the J end by 5 bases, with 18 bases between. Germline loops: CDR1 SGHTA, CDR2 FQGNSA. The CDR3 consists of 15 residues. CDR3 coding DNA: TGTGCCAGCAGCCAGGGCGGGGGCGGTTTGGAGACCCAGTACTTC. Its protein is CASSQGGGGLETQYF.

This clonotype was found many times. The chain carries TRBV24-1 and TRBJ2-1; 7 bases line up with TRBD1. Trimming at V came to 9 bases and at J to 9 bases, leaving 10 bases not matched to a gene. Germline CDR1 and CDR2: KGHDR and SFDVKD. The CDR3 spans 13 residues. CDR3 DNA sequence: TGTGCCACCTCGGCAGGGGGAGAGGGTGAGCAGTTCTTC. It specifies CATSAGGEGEQFF.

The chain is built from TRBV5-1 and TRBJ1-6; D call uncertain. The V gene's germline CDR1 is SGHRS and CDR2 YFSETQ. Trimming pared 5 bases from V and 7 bases from J, leaving 10 bases between. The CDR3 length is 13 residues. CDR3 in amino acids: CASREWTNSPLHF. The CDR3 DNA reads as TGCGCCAGCAGGGAGTGGACCAATTCACCCCTCCACTTT. Together with reference TRBV5-1 and TRBJ1-6, the CDR3 gives the full variable domain: KAGVTQTPRYLIKTRGQQVTLSCSPISGHRSVSWYQQTPGQGLQFLFEYFSETQRNKGNFPGRFSGRQFSNSRSEMNVSTLELGDSALYLCASREWTNSPLHFGNGTRLTVT.

This clonotype was recorded a few times. The V call is TRBV7-9, the J call TRBJ1-6; 12 bases match TRBD1. CDR1 and CDR2 from the germline V gene are SEHNR and FQNEAQ (reference sequence). Germline trimming cut 6 bases from V and 9 bases from J; bases unmatched to any gene: 9. The CDR3 has 16 residues. The CDR3 here is CASRGQGALRVSPLHF. Written as DNA, the CDR3 is TGTGCCAGCAGGGGACAGGGGGCGTTGAGGGTTTCACCCCTCCACTTT. Together with reference TRBV7-9 and TRBJ1-6, the CDR3 gives the full variable domain: DTGVSQNPRHKITKRGQNVTFRCDPISEHNRLYWYRQTLGQGPEFLTYFQNEAQLEKSRLLSDRFSAERPKGSFSTLEIQRTEQGDSAMYLCASRGQGALRVSPLHFGNGTRLTVT.

This chain connects TRBV6-5 to TRBJ1-2; 7 positions match TRBD1. The germline gives CDR1 MNHEY, CDR2 SVGAGI. The V gene end was trimmed by 6 bases and the J gene end by 6 bases; junction bases not matched to a gene: 16. This CDR3 region has 16 residues. This chain's CDR3 is CASSQQTGQGDDGYTF. The CDR3 DNA follows: TGTGCCAGCAGCCAACAGACTGGGCAGGGGGATGATGGCTACACCTTC.

This clonotype was counted many times. CDR3 protein: CASSSLSQQETQYF. The CDR3 nucleotides are TGTGCCAGCAGCTCCCTGTCCCAACAAGAGACCCAGTACTTC. The J gene is TRBJ2-5, the V gene TRBV7-9; D is unclear. The CDR3 consists of 14 residues. V was cut by 4 bases and J by 2 bases, with 11 bases left in between. CDR1 and CDR2 (germline): SEHNR, FQNEAQ (reference sequence).

In this sample, this clonotype turned up a few times. The gene calls are TRBV14 and TRBJ2-5; D is undetermined. V was clipped by 2 bases and J by 1 base, with 8 bases between them. Looked up from germline, CDR1 is SGHDN and CDR2 is FVKESK. The CDR3 runs 14 residues. The CDR3 nucleotides are TGTGCCAGCAGCCAACTTCCCAGCCAAGAGACCCAGTACTTC. It codes for CASSQLPSQETQYF.

The chain combines TRBV6-6 with TRBJ2-7; no reliable D call. Trimming stripped 5 bases from V and 3 bases from J, with 11 bases between. This CDR3 region has 13 residues. CDR1 MNHNY and CDR2 SVGAGI come from the germline V gene (reference sequence). Here the CDR3 DNA reads TGTGCCAGCAGTCCCAACGCCGGCTACGAGCAGTACTTC. It codes for CASSPNAGYEQYF.

Comment on this clonotype: A much larger clonotype is one base distant, so this may be a read error. This chain links TRBV4-3 with TRBJ2-7; the D is unclear. Trimming shortened V by 4 bases and J by 6 bases, and 16 bases separated the two germline ends. CDR1 and CDR2 from the germline V gene are LGHNA and YSLEER. The CDR3 sequence is 14 residues long. Written as DNA, the CDR3 is TGCGCCAGCAGCCCAGTCGGAGTAAGAGCCGAGCAGTACTTC. Its protein is CASSPVGVRAEQYF.

This chain connects TRBV5-1 to TRBJ2-3; 10 bases match TRBD2. Germline CDR1 SGHRS, CDR2 YFSETQ. V shed 4 bases, J shed 5 bases, and the junction held 7 bases outside the gene matches. CDR3 length equals 15 residues. The CDR3 here is CASSRAGGQLDTQYF. In nucleotides, the CDR3 is TGCGCCAGCAGCCGAGCGGGGGGGCAGCTAGATACGCAGTATTTT.

This clonotype has only a few counts. V and J are TRBV5-6 and TRBJ1-4, with D hard to call. CDR3 length: 12 residues. Per germline, CDR1 SGHDT and CDR2 YYEEEE. V lost 4 bases, J lost 6 bases, and 7 bases lay in between. CDR3 bases: TGTGCCAGCAGCCTGTCTGATGAAAAACTGTTTTTT. Translating it yields CASSLSDEKLFF.

The rearrangement links TRBV27 to TRBJ2-7; no firm D call. V was clipped by 5 bases and J by 2 bases, with 13 bases between them. Per germline, CDR1 MNHEY and CDR2 SMNVEV (reference sequence). The CDR3 is 14 residues long. CDR3 in DNA: TGTGCCAGCAGTCCCCTCGGTTCACCCTACGAGCAGTACGTC. Protein: CASSPLGSPYEQYV.

This chain uses TRBV4-3 with TRBJ2-4, with D maybe TRBD1 (5 bases). CDR3 size: 15 residues. V shed 0 bases and J shed 7 bases, with 13 bases lying between them. Germline V lookup: CDR1 LGHNA, CDR2 YSLEER. The CDR3 nucleotides are TGCGCCAGCAGCCAAGAGTCAGGGTCTGGGAACATTCAGTACTTC. Translated: CASSQESGSGNIQYF.